This TCR beta chain was captured in a study of blood T cells in healthy people across ages. CDR1 and CDR2 from the germline V gene are SGDLS and YYNGEE. The CDR3 totals 16 residues. The V gene end was trimmed by 3 bases and the J gene end by 0 bases; junction bases not matched to a gene: 5. With a J-beta primer mix and a sample-barcoded 5' primer, a second PCR ran roughly 6 to 11 cycles. TCRdb independently ran MiXCR on the 5' RACE reads; one entry per CDR3 protein. The sample yields hundreds of thousands of distinct CDR3 sequences, around half seen once. The specimen was blood. The V gene is TRBV9, the J gene TRBJ1-4, with TRBD1 matching over 7 bases. This sequence was found in a man older than 75 in good health. The CDR3 DNA follows: TGTGCCAGCAGCGCAGGGGGGATGGCAACTAATGAAAAACTGTTTTTT. Protein: CASSAGGMATNEKLFF.